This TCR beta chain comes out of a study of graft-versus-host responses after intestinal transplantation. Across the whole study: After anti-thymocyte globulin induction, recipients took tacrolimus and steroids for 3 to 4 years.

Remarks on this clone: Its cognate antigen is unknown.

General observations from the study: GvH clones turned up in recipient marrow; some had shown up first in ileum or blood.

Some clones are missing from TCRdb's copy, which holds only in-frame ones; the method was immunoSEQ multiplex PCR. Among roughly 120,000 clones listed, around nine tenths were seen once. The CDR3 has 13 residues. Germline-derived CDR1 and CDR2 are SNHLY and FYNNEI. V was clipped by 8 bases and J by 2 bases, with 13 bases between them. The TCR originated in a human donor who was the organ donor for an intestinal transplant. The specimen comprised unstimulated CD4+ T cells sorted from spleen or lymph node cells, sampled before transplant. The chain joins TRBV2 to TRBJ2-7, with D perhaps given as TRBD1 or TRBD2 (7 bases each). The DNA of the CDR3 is TGTGCCAGCGGGGGGGACAGTCCCTACGAGCAGTACTTC. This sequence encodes CASGGDSPYEQYF.